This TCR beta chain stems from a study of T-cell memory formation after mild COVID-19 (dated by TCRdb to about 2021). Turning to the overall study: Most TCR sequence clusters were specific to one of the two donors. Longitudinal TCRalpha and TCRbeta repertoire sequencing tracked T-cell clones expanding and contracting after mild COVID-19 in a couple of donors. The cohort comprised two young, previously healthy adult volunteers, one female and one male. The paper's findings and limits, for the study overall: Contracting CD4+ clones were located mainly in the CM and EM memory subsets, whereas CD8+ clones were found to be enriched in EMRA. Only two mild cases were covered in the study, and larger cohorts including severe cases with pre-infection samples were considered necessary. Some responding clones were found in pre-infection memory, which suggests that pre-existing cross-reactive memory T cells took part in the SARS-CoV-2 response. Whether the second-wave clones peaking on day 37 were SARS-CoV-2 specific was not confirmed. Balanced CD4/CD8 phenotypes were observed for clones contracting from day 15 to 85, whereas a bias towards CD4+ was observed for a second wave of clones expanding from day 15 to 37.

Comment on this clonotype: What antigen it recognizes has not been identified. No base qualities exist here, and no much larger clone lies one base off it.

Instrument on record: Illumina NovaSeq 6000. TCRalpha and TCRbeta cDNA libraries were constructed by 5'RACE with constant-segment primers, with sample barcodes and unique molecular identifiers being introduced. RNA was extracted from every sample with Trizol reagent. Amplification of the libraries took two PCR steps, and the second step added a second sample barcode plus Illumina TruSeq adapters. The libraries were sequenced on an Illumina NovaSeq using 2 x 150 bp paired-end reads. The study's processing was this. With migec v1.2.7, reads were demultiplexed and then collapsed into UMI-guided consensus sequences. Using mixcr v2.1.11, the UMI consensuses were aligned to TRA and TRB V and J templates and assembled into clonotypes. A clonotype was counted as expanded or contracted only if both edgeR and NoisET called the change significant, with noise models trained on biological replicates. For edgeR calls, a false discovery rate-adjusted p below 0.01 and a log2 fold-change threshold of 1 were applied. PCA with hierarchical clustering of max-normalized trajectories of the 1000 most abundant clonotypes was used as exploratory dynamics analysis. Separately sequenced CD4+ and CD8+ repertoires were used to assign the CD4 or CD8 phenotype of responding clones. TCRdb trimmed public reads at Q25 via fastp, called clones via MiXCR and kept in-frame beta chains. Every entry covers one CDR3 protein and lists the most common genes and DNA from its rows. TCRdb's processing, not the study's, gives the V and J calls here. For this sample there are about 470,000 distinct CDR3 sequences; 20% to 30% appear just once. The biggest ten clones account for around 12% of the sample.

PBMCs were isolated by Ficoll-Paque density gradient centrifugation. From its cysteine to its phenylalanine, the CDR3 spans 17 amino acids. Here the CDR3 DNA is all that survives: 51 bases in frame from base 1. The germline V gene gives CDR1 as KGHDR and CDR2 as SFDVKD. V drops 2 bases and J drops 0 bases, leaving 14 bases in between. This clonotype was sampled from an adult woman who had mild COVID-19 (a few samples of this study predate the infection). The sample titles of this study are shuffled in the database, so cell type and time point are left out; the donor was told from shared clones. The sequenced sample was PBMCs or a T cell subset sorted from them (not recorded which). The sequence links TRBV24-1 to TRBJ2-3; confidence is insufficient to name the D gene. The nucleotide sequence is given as TGTGCCACCAGTGATTACCCGGACGGGTCTAGCACAGATACGCAGTATTTT. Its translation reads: CATSDYPDGSSTDTQYF.